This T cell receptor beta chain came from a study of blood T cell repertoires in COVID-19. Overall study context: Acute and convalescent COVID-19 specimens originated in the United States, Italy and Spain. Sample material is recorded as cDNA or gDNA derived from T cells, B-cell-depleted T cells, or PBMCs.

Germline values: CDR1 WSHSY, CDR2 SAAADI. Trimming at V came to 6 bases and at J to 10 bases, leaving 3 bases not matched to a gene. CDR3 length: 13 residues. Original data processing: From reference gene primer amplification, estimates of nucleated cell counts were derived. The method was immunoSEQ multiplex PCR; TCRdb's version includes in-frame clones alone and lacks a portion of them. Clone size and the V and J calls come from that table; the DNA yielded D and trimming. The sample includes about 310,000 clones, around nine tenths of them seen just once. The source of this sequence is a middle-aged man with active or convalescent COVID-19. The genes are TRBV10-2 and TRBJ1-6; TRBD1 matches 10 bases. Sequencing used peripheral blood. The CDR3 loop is CASSGTGVSPLHF. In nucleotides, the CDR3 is TGCGCCAGCAGCGGGACAGGGGTATCACCCCTCCACTTT.